The source of this T cell receptor beta chain is a study of shared clonotypes between healthy human individuals. Notes on the study in general: Researchers found naive subsets generally carried larger estimated richness than memory subsets.

This clone was seen once. Antigen specificity is unknown. The protocol was immunoSEQ multiplex PCR, while the TCRdb copy is restricted to in-frame clones and leaves out a portion. The data show 1.6 million or so clones, approximately 98.5% seen once. V gave up 3 bases and J gave up 5 bases, with 20 bases separating them. This CDR3 is built from 17 residues. Germline V lookup: CDR1 SNHLY, CDR2 FYNNEI. The receptor was derived from a man aged 30 to 45 in good health. The rearrangement uses TRBV2 and TRBJ2-4; no firm D call. Sample: naive CD4+ T cells sorted from blood. Subset described: CD45RA+ positively selected. The CDR3 DNA sequence: TGTGCCAGCAGTGAGCGATTGAGCGTCAGGACCCAAAACATTCAGTACTTC. Residues: CASSERLSVRTQNIQYF.